The rows below give T cell receptor beta chains drawn from one sample of a study of blood T cell repertoires in COVID-19. Generated by immunoSEQ multiplex PCR, the TCRdb table keeps only in-frame clones and is missing some. The data hold about 210,000 clones, with around 89% observed a single time. Sequences were obtained from peripheral blood. These receptors were taken from a woman in her thirties or forties with acute or convalescent COVID-19. Each CDR3 is given with its conserved first and last residue. A D gene is named only where the DNA matches it firmly. Part of the rows lack a size; the others show once, few, many or a class for expanded clones.

-	-	TRBV6-6	TRBJ1-6	TGTGCCAGCCAATACCAGGGCTCCTATAATTCACCCCTCCACTTT	CASQYQGSYNSPLHF
TRBD1	-	TRBV27	TRBJ1-1	TGTGCCAGCAGTCCAAGACAGGGAGCCGTAATGAACACTGAAGCTTTCTTT	CASSPRQGAVMNTEAFF
-	-	TRBV6-6	TRBJ1-6	TGTGCCAGCAGCCGAGCGGGGCAGGGTGGGCAGAATGGTTCACCCCTCCACTTT	CASSRAGQGGQNGSPLHF
-	-	TRBV5-4	TRBJ1-2	TGTGCCAGCAGCTTGGAAGCGGTGGTTGACTATGGCTACACCTTC	CASSLEAVVDYGYTF
TRBD2	once	TRBV6-4	TRBJ2-5	TGTGCCAGCAGTGGATGGGAGCGGGGGGCCAAGTCTGAGGAGACCCAGTACTTC	CASSGWERGAKSEETQYF
-	-	TRBV4-1	TRBJ2-3	TGCGCCAGCAGCCAAGGAGCGTATTCAGATACGCAGTATTTT	CASSQGAYSDTQYF
-	once	TRBV6-5	TRBJ2-3	TGTGCCAGCAGTTACTCCCGGGCAGGGTCAGATACGCAGTATTTT	CASSYSRAGSDTQYF
TRBD1	-	TRBV24-1	TRBJ1-5	TGTGCCACCAGTGAGGGTGGACAGGGTCGCAATCAGCCCCAGCATTTT	CATSEGGQGRNQPQHF
TRBD1	-	TRBV18	TRBJ2-1	TGTGCCAGCTCACCTAATCAACAGGGGAGTAGTGAGCAGTTCTTC	CASSPNQQGSSEQFF
-	-	TRBV2	TRBJ1-6	TGTGCCAGCAGTGAGAGAAATTCACCCCTCCACTTT	CASSERNSPLHF
TRBD1	-	TRBV27	TRBJ1-2	TGTGCCAGCAGTTTTGGGGGGACAGGCTATGGCTACACCTTC	CASSFGGTGYGYTF
-	-	TRBV9	TRBJ2-1	TGTGCCAGCAGCGTAGGGACAGCCTATAACTACAATGAGCAGTTCTTC	CASSVGTAYNYNEQFF
TRBD1	-	TRBV3-1/TRBV3-2	TRBJ1-1	TGTGCCAGCAGCCATGGCGCGGACAGGGGAGCTTTCTTT	CASSHGADRGAFF
-	-	TRBV12-3/TRBV12-4	TRBJ1-5	TGTGCCAGCACAGCGATGGGCAATCAGCCCCAGCATTTT	CASTAMGNQPQHF
TRBD1	-	TRBV5-6	TRBJ1-5	TGTGCCAGCAGCCCCTCATCCCCGGACAGGGTGATGATTCAGCCCCAGCATTTT	CASSPSSPDRVMIQPQHF
TRBD1	-	TRBV10-3	TRBJ1-1	TGTGCCATCAGTGGACAGGGGGCTAGGGTTTCGACTGAAGCTTTCTTT	CAISGQGARVSTEAFF
-	-	TRBV29-1	TRBJ1-1	TGCAGCGTTTTCAACCGGGACACTGAAGCTTTCTTT	CSVFNRDTEAFF
-	-	TRBV6-1	TRBJ2-6	TGTGCCAGCAGTGACCGAACAGGCTCTGGGGCCAACGTCCTGACTTTC	CASSDRTGSGANVLTF
TRBD1	-	TRBV5-6	TRBJ1-5	TGTGCCAGCAGCTCGTTCCAGGGGGGCAATCAGCCCCAGCATTTT	CASSSFQGGNQPQHF
-	-	TRBV4-1	TRBJ1-3	TGCGCCAGCAGCCAAGAGAAGATTAGCTCTGGAAACACCATATATTTT	CASSQEKISSGNTIYF
-	-	TRBV2	TRBJ2-1	TGTGCCAGCGTCAGACTACCTACTAGAAGCTCCTACAATGAGCAGTTCTTC	CASVRLPTRSSYNEQFF
TRBD1	-	TRBV12-3/TRBV12-4	TRBJ1-1	TGTGCCAGCAGTTCCGACAGGGGCTATGAAGCTTTCTTT	CASSSDRGYEAFF
-	-	TRBV6-5	TRBJ1-1	TGTGCCAGCAGTTACCTGACCCGAAGGGAGGAAGCTTTCTTT	CASSYLTRREEAFF
-	-	TRBV6-4	TRBJ1-1	TGTGCCAGCAGTGTCCGCCCAGGGAGGACTGAAGCTTTCTTT	CASSVRPGRTEAFF
TRBD1	-	TRBV6-2/TRBV6-3	TRBJ1-2	TGTGCCAGCAGTTACCCCGGGACAGGGTATGGCTACACCTTC	CASSYPGTGYGYTF
TRBD1	-	TRBV5-6	TRBJ1-2	TGTGCCAGCAGCATAGGACAGGGGGGCGGCTACACCTTC	CASSIGQGGGYTF
TRBD1	-	TRBV6-5	TRBJ1-4	TGTGCCAGCAGACCCGGGACAGCTAATGAAAAACTGTTTTTT	CASRPGTANEKLFF
TRBD1	-	TRBV19	TRBJ1-1	TGTGCCAGTACTCCCAGGGGGAGCCACACTGAAGCTTTCTTT	CASTPRGSHTEAFF
-	-	TRBV28	TRBJ1-2	TGTGCCAGCAGACCCTATTGGGGGAGGGGTGGCTACACCTTC	CASRPYWGRGGYTF
TRBD1	-	TRBV5-1	TRBJ1-1	TGCGCCAGCAGCTGGGGACAGGGCCGAACTGAAGCTTTCTTT	CASSWGQGRTEAFF
TRBD1	-	TRBV19	TRBJ2-1	TGTGCCAGTAGTATATCCCCTTATCGCGGGACAGGGGAAGGTAGGGAGCAGTTCTTC	CASSISPYRGTGEGREQFF
TRBD1	-	TRBV7-4	TRBJ2-3	TGTGCCAGCAGCGCTGGACAGGGGGCCACAGATACGCAGTATTTT	CASSAGQGATDTQYF
-	-	TRBV27	TRBJ1-2	TGTGCCAGCAGTCCCCGCAGGGAAGTCTATGGCTACACCTTC	CASSPRREVYGYTF
-	-	TRBV4-1	TRBJ1-2	TGCGCCAGCAGCATGATTGGGGGGAGCTATGGCTACACCTTC	CASSMIGGSYGYTF
-	few	TRBV2	TRBJ2-3	TGTGCCAGCAGAGGGGGGGCCCTCACAGATACGCAGTATTTT	CASRGGALTDTQYF
TRBD2	-	TRBV5-4	TRBJ2-5	TGTGCCAGCAGCAGGACTAGCGGGGGGGCACGTGAGACCCAGTACTTC	CASSRTSGGARETQYF
-	-	TRBV19	TRBJ1-1	TGTGCCAGTAGTATAGGCGTGAGCAACACTGAAGCTTTCTTT	CASSIGVSNTEAFF
-	-	TRBV14	TRBJ1-2	TGTGCCAGCAGCCAAGAAGAGGGCCTGATGAGTGGCTACACCTTC	CASSQEEGLMSGYTF
-	-	TRBV3-1/TRBV3-2	TRBJ2-3	TGTGCCAGCAGCCCCCCAAACGGGACACCGAATAGCACAGATACGCAGTATTTT	CASSPPNGTPNSTDTQYF
TRBD1	-	TRBV7-2	TRBJ1-1	TGTGCCAGCAGCCTCTCCAGGGGGCTTAGGGGGACTGAAGCTTTCTTT	CASSLSRGLRGTEAFF
TRBD2	once	TRBV12-5	TRBJ2-5	TGTGCTAGTGCACAAGCGGGGGGCGGTCAAGAGACCCAGTACTTC	CASAQAGGGQETQYF
-	-	TRBV6-1	TRBJ1-2	TGTGCCAGCAGTGAAGGTCAGGGCCCTTATGGCTACACCTTC	CASSEGQGPYGYTF
TRBD2	-	TRBV7-9	TRBJ2-3	TGTGCCAGCAGCCCCCGCCGCGGGGGGGCGGGAGATACGCAGTATTTT	CASSPRRGGAGDTQYF
-	few	TRBV19	TRBJ1-1	TGTGCCAGTAGTATGGAGGGGACTGAAGCTTTCTTT	CASSMEGTEAFF
TRBD1	-	TRBV6-6	TRBJ2-6	TGTGCCAGCAGTCCACAGGGGTTGGGCTCTGGGGCCAACGTCCTGACTTTC	CASSPQGLGSGANVLTF
TRBD1	-	TRBV9	TRBJ2-1	TGTGCCAGCAGCGTGGGGACAGGTCCCTACAATGAGCAGTTCTTC	CASSVGTGPYNEQFF
-	-	TRBV3-1/TRBV3-2	TRBJ1-2	TGTGCCAGCAGCCCACAGGATAACTATGGCTACACCTTC	CASSPQDNYGYTF
TRBD1	few	TRBV5-1	TRBJ1-2	TGCGCCAGCAGCCTCCGGGACAGCCTTTACTATGGCTACACCTTC	CASSLRDSLYYGYTF
TRBD1	-	TRBV5-4	TRBJ1-4	TGTGCCAGCAGCTTGAACAGGGGCGCGGGTGAAAAACTGTTTTTT	CASSLNRGAGEKLFF
-	-	TRBV2	TRBJ1-3	TGTGCCAGCAGCGCCACCGGACAAAGCTCTGGAAACACCATATATTTT	CASSATGQSSGNTIYF
-	-	TRBV6-5	TRBJ2-2	TGTGCCAGCAGTCTGACTAATTCTAACACCGGGGAGCTGTTTTTT	CASSLTNSNTGELFF
-	once	TRBV6-6	TRBJ1-1	TGTGCCAGCAGCCATCAGGGGCGGGAGGCTTTCTTT	CASSHQGREAFF
-	-	TRBV6-5	TRBJ1-4	TGTGCCAGCAGGGCGGGAGGGGAAAAACTGTTTTTT	CASRAGGEKLFF